Sequencing of this T cell receptor (beta chain) was carried out in a study of blood T cell repertoires in COVID-19. Across the study: COVID-19 samples from acute and convalescent phases originated in the United States, Italy and Spain.

Clones were sequenced by immunoSEQ multiplex PCR, and TCRdb holds only the in-frame ones, with some missing. Of 150,000 or so clones listed, roughly four fifths are singletons. In germline, CDR1 is SGHRS, CDR2 YFSETQ. V lost 4 bases and J lost 5, with 21 bases in between. The CDR3 is 16 amino acids. This sequence was found in a human donor with acute or convalescent COVID-19. The donor label of this sample is uncertain. The sequenced material came from peripheral blood. J is TRBJ1-1 and V is TRBV5-1; tentative D call: TRBD1 (5 bases). DNA of the CDR3: TGCGCCAGCAGCACCTTCGGGGTCAGGGAGGTTACTGAAGCTTTCTTT. This gives the protein CASSTFGVREVTEAFF.